Each of the 9 T cell receptor beta chains below was sequenced from the same sample in a study of PD-L1 blockade in urothelial cancer. Sequenced by immunoSEQ multiplex PCR; TCRdb stores in-frame clones only, minus some. This sample yields approximately 51,000 clones, of which about 86% are seen a single time; approximately 16% belongs to the top ten. The sequenced sample was PBMCs, obtained around atezolizumab (anti-PD-L1) treatment. The receptors were gathered from a man between 60 and 70 years old with urothelial cancer.

The rearrangement joins TRBV5-8 to TRBJ1-3; D gene ambiguous. This CDR3 is built from 12 residues. The germline V gene has CDR1 SGHTS and CDR2 YDEGEE. The germline V and J ends were trimmed by 7 bases and 8 bases, with 13 bases remaining between them. The CDR3, as DNA: TGTGCCAGCCGTCGCGGCAGTCACACCATATATTTT. The encoded protein is CASRRGSHTIYF.

The V gene is TRBV10-3, the J gene TRBJ1-5; D remains unclear. Deletions cut 4 bases from V and 4 bases from J, with 11 bases between. Germline V lookup: CDR1 ENHRY, CDR2 SYGVKD. The CDR3 is made up of 14 amino acids. The DNA of the CDR3 is TGTGCCATCAGTGGATACAGTCAGAATCAGCCCCAGCATTTT. It specifies CAISGYSQNQPQHF.

This clone was recorded only once. This rearrangement joins TRBV6-4 to TRBJ2-2; D is ambiguous. Germline V lookup: CDR1 MRHNA, CDR2 SNTAGT. V shed 5 bases and J shed 6 bases, with 10 bases lying between them. The CDR3 length is 13 residues. The CDR3 DNA reads TGTGCCAGCAGTAGACTCGCCGCCGGGGAGCTGTTTTTT. Its protein product is CASSRLAAGELFF.

The chain employs TRBV5-1 and TRBJ2-3, with D possibly being TRBD2 (5 bases). The CDR3 sequence is 17 residues long. CDR1 is SGHRS, CDR2 YFSETQ, per germline. The V end was cut by 0 bases, the J end by 0 bases, with 14 bases between. The DNA for the CDR3 is TGCGCCAGCAGCTTGGAGCGGCTGAGATCTAGCACAGATACGCAGTATTTT. Amino acids: CASSLERLRSSTDTQYF.

This chain links TRBV9 with TRBJ2-1; 8 bases are shared with TRBD2. V trimming: 0 bases; J trimming: 5 bases; junction bases outside the gene matches: 7. Per the germline V gene, CDR1 is SGDLS and CDR2 is YYNGEE. The CDR3 spans 16 residues. DNA of the CDR3: TGTGCCAGCAGCGTAGAAGGGGTAGCGGGAAACAATGAGCAGTTCTTC. Translation: CASSVEGVAGNNEQFF.

This chain links TRBV11-3 with TRBJ2-2, with 8 bases identical to TRBD2. The germline V gene has CDR1 SGHNT and CDR2 YENEEA. This CDR3 region has 16 residues. The V gene end was trimmed by 5 bases and the J gene end by 6 bases; junction bases not matched to a gene: 11. CDR3 sequence: CASSNAGTRFAGELFF. The CDR3 DNA follows: TGTGCCAGCAGCAACGCCGGGACTAGGTTTGCCGGGGAGCTGTTTTTT.

The J gene is TRBJ2-3, the V gene TRBV7-2; TRBD2 aligns across 12 bases. V was clipped by 6 bases and J by 4 bases; unmatched bases: 5. In germline, CDR1 is SGHTA, CDR2 FQGNSA. This CDR3 has 15 amino acids. The CDR3 coding sequence is TGTGCCAGCAGGGCGACTAGCGGGGGAGCAGATACGCAGTATTTT. It encodes CASRATSGGADTQYF.

The DNA of the CDR3 is TGTGCCAGCCGGGGGGTTAGCTCCTACGAGCAGTACTTC. This translates into CASRGVSSYEQYF. The chain carries TRBV19 and TRBJ2-7, with 7 bases identical to TRBD2. Germline loops: CDR1 LNHDA, CDR2 SQIVND (reference sequence). The length of the CDR3 is 13 residues. V shed 9 bases, J shed 0 bases, and the junction held 5 bases outside the gene matches. Supplemented by reference TRBV19 and TRBJ2-7, the full variable domain reads DGGITQSPKYLFRKEGQNVTLSCEQNLNHDAMYWYRQDPGQGLRLIYYSQIVNDFQKGDIAEGYSVSREKKESFPLTVTSAQKNPTAFYLCASRGVSSYEQYFGPGTRLTVT.

This chain uses TRBV6-4 with TRBJ1-2; D call uncertain. The V end was cut by 5 bases, the J end by 4 bases, with 14 bases between. CDR1 and CDR2 (germline): MRHNA, SNTAGT. This CDR3 spans 14 amino acids. The CDR3 protein is CASSNEAGLYGYTF. For the CDR3, the DNA is TGTGCCAGCAGTAATGAGGCGGGTCTCTATGGCTACACCTTC.